Below are 9 T cell receptor beta chains sequenced from a single sample in a study of regulatory T cells in long-lasting Graves disease. Investigators prepared the TCR beta libraries by applying iRepertoire HTBI primers and Arm-PCR of CDR3 regions. MiXCR, applied by TCRdb to the multiplex PCR reads, yields one record per CDR3 protein. The sample has about 240,000 distinct CDR3 sequences, over 20% seen once; the top ten hold around 14%. Time point noted: newly diagnosed GD, antithyroid drugs for less than 3 months. Extracted RNA from PBMCs served as the source of the TCR library. This specimen consisted of peripheral blood mononuclear cells (PBMCs), obtained at new diagnosis, from a patient treated with antithyroid drugs. The receptors were gathered from a female donor with Graves disease.

This clonotype was found many times. The chain combines TRBV7-2 with TRBJ2-2, with TRBD2 matching over 9 bases. The CDR3 loop spans 16 amino acids. V gave up 5 bases and J gave up 1 base; unmatched junction bases: 5. Germline CDR1 reads SGHTA; CDR2 reads FQGNSA. Here the CDR3 DNA reads TGTGCCAGCAGCGCCACGACTAGCGGGAACACCGGGGAGCTGTTTTTT. Encoded protein: CASSATTSGNTGELFF.

This clonotype has ten or more counts. The chain couples TRBV7-2 to TRBJ2-1; TRBD1 matches at 8 bases. The length of the CDR3 is 15 residues. After removal of 3 bases from V and 15 bases from J, the junction contained 16 bases not matched to a gene. The V gene's germline CDR1 is SGHTA and CDR2 FQGNSA. The CDR3 reads CASSLDRELFPFPFF. Written as DNA, the CDR3 is TGTGCCAGCAGCTTGGACAGGGAATTGTTCCCGTTCCCGTTCTTC. Variable domain in full (rest from reference TRBV7-2 and TRBJ2-1): GAGVSQSPSNKVTEKGKDVELRCDPISGHTALYWYRQSLGQGLEFLIYFQGNSAPDKSGLPSDRFSAERTGGSVSTLTIQRTQQEDSAVYLCASSLDRELFPFPFFGPGTRLTVL.

This chain uses TRBV7-9 with TRBJ2-1; possibly TRBD1 or TRBD2 for D (5 bases each). Between the trimmed V and J ends, which lost 5 bases and 4 bases, there was a span of 15 bases. Germline loops: CDR1 SEHNR, CDR2 FQNEAQ (reference sequence). There are 15 residues in the CDR3. The CDR3 coding sequence is TGTGCCAGCAGCCACGGACTGGGGGATTACAATGAGCAGTTCTTC. It yields the protein CASSHGLGDYNEQFF.

The sample holds many counts of this clonotype. V is TRBV10-1 and J is TRBJ2-1; D possibly uses TRBD1 or TRBD2 (5 bases each). Germline CDR1 is WNHNN and CDR2 is SYGVQD (reference sequence). Trimming took off 4 bases at V and 7 bases at J, with 17 bases between the two ends. The CDR3 contains 15 residues. In nucleotides, the CDR3 is TGCGCCAGCAGTGCGGTCCAGGGAGTGAAGAATGAGCAGTTCTTC. Its protein product is CASSAVQGVKNEQFF.

There are many counts of this clonotype. This chain uses TRBV12-3 or TRBV12-4 with TRBJ1-2; D is perhaps TRBD1 (6 bases). The CDR3 totals 15 residues. V was cut by 6 bases and J by 4 bases, with 18 bases left in between. The DNA of the CDR3 is TGTGCCAGCAGCCCTACAGGACAGAAGTCCTATGGCTACACCTTC. It specifies CASSPTGQKSYGYTF.

The chain joins TRBV29-1 to TRBJ2-2; 12 bases align to TRBD2. V shed 6 bases and J 4 bases; nucleotides not matched to a gene: 3. Germline CDR1 SQVTM, CDR2 ANQGSEA. This CDR3 comprises 14 residues. The CDR3 sequence: CSVKTSGSTGELFF. The CDR3 DNA follows: TGCAGCGTAAAGACTAGCGGGAGCACCGGGGAGCTGTTTTTT.

The CDR3 DNA reads as TGTGCCAGTAGACTAGCGGGAGGATCGGAGACCCAGTACTTC. Protein sequence: CASRLAGGSETQYF. The rearrangement joins TRBV7-2 to TRBJ2-5; 13 positions match TRBD2. V trimming: 9 bases; J trimming: 5 bases; junction bases outside the gene matches: 6. Germline V gene data show CDR1 as SGHTA and CDR2 as FQGNSA. The CDR3 covers 14 residues.

At least ten counts were recorded for this clonotype. This chain links TRBV6-5 with TRBJ1-1; the match to TRBD1 covers 11 bases. The CDR3 has 18 amino acids. Germline CDR1 is MNHEY and CDR2 is SVGAGI. Unmatched junction bases numbered 10, after V lost 0 bases and J lost 4 bases. Here the CDR3 DNA reads TGTGCCAGCAGTTACTCTACGGGACAGGGGGTCGGAGTCACTGAAGCTTTCTTT. It translates to CASSYSTGQGVGVTEAFF.

CDR3 coding DNA: TGTGCCAGCGGTACTAGCGGGGGAATGGGGACCCAGTACTTC. This sequence encodes CASGTSGGMGTQYF. This rearrangement joins TRBV6-2 or TRBV6-3 to TRBJ2-5; 11 positions match TRBD2. Germline CDR1 is MNHEY and CDR2 is SVGEGT. Losses at the gene ends were 8 bases for V and 7 bases for J; bases not matched to a gene: 9. CDR3 length: 14 residues.